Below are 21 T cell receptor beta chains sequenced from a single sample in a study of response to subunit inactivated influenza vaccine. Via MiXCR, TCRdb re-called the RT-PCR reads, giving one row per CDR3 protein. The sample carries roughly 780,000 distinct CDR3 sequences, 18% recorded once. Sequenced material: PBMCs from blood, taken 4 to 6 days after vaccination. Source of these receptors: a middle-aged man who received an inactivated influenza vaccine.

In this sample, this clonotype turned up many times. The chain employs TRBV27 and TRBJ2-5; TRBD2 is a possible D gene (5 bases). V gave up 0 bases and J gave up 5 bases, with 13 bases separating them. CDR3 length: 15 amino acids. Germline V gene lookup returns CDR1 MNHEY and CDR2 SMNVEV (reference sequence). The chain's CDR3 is CASSLSASYRETQYF. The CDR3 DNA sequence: TGTGCCAGCAGTTTATCGGCTAGCTACCGGGAGACCCAGTACTTC.

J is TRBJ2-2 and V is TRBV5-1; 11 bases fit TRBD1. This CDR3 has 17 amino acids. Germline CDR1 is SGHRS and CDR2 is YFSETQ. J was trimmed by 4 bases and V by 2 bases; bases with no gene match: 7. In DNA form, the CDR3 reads TGCGCCAGCAGCTTAAGTACCGGGACAGGGGGCACCGGGGAGCTGTTTTTT. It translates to CASSLSTGTGGTGELFF.

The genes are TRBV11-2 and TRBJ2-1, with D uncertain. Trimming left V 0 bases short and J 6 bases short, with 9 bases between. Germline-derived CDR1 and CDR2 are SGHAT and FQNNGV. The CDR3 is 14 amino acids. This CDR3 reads CASSLEAVSNEQFF. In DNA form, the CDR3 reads TGTGCCAGCAGCTTAGAAGCCGTCTCCAATGAGCAGTTCTTC.

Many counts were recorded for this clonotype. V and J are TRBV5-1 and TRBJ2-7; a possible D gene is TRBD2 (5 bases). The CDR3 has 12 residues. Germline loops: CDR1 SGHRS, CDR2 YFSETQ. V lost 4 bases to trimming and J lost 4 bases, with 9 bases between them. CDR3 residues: CASSPRGYEQYF. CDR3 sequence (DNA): TGCGCCAGCAGCCCCCGGGGTTACGAGCAGTACTTC.

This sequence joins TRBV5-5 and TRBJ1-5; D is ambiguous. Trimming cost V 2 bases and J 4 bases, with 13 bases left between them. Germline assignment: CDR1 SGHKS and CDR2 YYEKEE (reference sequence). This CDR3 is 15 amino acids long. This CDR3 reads CASSFDPDVNQPQHF. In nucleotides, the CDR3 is TGTGCCAGCAGCTTTGATCCGGACGTAAATCAGCCCCAGCATTTT.

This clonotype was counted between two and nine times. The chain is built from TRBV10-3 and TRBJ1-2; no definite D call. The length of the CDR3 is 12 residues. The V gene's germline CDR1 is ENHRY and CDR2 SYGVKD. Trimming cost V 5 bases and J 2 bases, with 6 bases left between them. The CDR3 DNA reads TGTGCCATCAGTTCGGAAAACTATGGCTACACCTTC. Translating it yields CAISSENYGYTF.

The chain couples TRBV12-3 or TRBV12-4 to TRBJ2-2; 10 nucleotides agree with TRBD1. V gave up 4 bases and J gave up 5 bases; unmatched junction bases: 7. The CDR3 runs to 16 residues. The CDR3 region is CASSSGTGVRTGELFF. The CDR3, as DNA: TGTGCCAGCAGTTCCGGGACAGGGGTGAGAACCGGGGAGCTGTTTTTT.

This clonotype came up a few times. The CDR3 region has the DNA TGTGCCAGCAGCCCTCTAGCGGGATTACCCACCGGGGAGCTGTTTTTT. Translation: CASSPLAGLPTGELFF. This chain uses TRBV9 with TRBJ2-2; 9 bases line up with TRBD2. The CDR3 extends over 16 amino acids. Germline V gene lookup returns CDR1 SGDLS and CDR2 YYNGEE. Trimming at V came to 4 bases and at J to 4 bases, leaving 8 bases not matched to a gene.

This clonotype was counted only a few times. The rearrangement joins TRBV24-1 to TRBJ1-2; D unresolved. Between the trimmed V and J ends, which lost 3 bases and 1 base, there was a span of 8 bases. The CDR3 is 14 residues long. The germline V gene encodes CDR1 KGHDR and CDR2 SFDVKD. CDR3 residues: CATSDQQINYGYTF. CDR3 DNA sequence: TGTGCCACCAGTGATCAACAAATTAACTATGGCTACACCTTC.

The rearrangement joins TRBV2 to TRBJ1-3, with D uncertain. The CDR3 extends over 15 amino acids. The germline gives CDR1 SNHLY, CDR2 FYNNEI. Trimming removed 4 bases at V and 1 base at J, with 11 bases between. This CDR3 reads CASSVETLSGNTIYF. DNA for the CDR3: TGTGCCAGCAGTGTGGAGACACTTTCTGGAAACACCATATATTTT.

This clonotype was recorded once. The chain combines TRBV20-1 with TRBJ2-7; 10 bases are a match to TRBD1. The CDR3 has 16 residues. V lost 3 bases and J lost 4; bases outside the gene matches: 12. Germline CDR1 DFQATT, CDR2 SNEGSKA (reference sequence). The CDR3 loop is CSARLIRDRGVYEQYF. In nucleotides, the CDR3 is TGCAGTGCTAGGCTTATCCGGGACAGGGGCGTTTACGAGCAGTACTTC.

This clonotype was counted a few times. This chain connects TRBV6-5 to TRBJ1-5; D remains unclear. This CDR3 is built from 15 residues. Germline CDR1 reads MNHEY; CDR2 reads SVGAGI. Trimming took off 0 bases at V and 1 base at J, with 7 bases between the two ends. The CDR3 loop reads CASSYSWGSNQPQHF. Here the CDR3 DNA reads TGTGCCAGCAGTTACTCTTGGGGAAGCAATCAGCCCCAGCATTTT.

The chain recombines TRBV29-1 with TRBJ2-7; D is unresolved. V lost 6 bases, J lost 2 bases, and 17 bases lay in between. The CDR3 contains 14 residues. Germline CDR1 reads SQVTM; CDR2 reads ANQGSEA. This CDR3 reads CSVCHRSETYEQYF. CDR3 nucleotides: TGCAGCGTCTGTCATCGGAGCGAGACCTACGAGCAGTACTTC.

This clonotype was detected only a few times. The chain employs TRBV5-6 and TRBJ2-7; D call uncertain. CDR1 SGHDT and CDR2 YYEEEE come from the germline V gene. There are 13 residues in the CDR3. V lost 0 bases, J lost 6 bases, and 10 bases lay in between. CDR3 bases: TGTGCCAGCAGCTTGGATGCAGCCTCCGAGCAGTACTTC. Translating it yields CASSLDAASEQYF.

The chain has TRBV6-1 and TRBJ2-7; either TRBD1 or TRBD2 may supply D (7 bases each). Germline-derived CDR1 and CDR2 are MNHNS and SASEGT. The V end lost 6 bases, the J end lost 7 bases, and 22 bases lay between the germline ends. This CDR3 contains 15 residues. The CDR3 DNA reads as TGTGCCAGCAGCCAACAGGGGAGGGCTACGGAAGAGCAGTACTTC. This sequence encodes CASSQQGRATEEQYF.

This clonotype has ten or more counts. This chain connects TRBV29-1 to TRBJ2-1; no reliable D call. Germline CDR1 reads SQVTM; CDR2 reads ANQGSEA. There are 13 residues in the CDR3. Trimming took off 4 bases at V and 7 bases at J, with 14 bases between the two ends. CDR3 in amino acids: CSVGALLGNEQFF. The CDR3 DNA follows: TGCAGCGTTGGGGCCCTGCTCGGGAATGAGCAGTTCTTC.

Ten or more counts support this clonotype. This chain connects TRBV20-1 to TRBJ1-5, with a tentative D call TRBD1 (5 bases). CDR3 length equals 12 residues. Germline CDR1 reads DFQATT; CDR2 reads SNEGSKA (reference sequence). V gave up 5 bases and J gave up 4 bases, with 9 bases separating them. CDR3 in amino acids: CSALGTNQPQHF. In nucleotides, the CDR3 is TGCAGTGCTTTGGGGACGAATCAGCCCCAGCATTTT.

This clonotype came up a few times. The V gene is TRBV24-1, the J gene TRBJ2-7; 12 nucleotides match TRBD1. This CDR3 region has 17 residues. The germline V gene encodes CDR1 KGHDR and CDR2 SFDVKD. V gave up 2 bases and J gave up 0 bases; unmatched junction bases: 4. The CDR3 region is CATSDSPGQGASYEQYF. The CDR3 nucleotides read TGTGCCACCAGTGATTCCCCGGGACAGGGGGCCTCCTACGAGCAGTACTTC.

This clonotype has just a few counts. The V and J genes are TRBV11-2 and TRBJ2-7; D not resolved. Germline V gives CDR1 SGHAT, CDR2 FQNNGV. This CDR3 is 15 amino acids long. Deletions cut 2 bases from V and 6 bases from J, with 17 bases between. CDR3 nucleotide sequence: TGTGCCAGCAGCTTATACACACAGAGGTTAGGCGAGCAGTACTTC. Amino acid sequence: CASSLYTQRLGEQYF.

CDR3 DNA sequence: TGTGCCAGCAGCTTAGTTTACTACAGGGAAGGGAACACTGAAGCTTTCTTT. It translates to CASSLVYYREGNTEAFF. V gene TRBV7-9 combines with J gene TRBJ1-1, with D possibly being TRBD1 (6 bases). The CDR3 extends over 17 amino acids. Trimming removed 1 base from V and 1 base from J, with 16 bases in between. Germline V lookup: CDR1 SEHNR, CDR2 FQNEAQ (reference sequence).

The CDR3 here is CASSMAGGPEQFF. The CDR3 DNA follows: TGTGCCAGCAGCATGGCGGGAGGGCCGGAGCAGTTCTTC. V is TRBV7-9 and J is TRBJ2-1; 9 positions agree with TRBD2. Germline CDR1 reads SEHNR; CDR2 reads FQNEAQ (reference sequence). This CDR3 region has 13 residues. Germline trimming cut 5 bases from V and 10 bases from J; bases unmatched to any gene: 6. Based on the CDR3 plus reference TRBV7-9 and TRBJ2-1, the full variable domain is DTGVSQNPRHKITKRGQNVTFRCDPISEHNRLYWYRQTLGQGPEFLTYFQNEAQLEKSRLLSDRFSAERPKGSFSTLEIQRTEQGDSAMYLCASSMAGGPEQFFGPGTRLTVL.